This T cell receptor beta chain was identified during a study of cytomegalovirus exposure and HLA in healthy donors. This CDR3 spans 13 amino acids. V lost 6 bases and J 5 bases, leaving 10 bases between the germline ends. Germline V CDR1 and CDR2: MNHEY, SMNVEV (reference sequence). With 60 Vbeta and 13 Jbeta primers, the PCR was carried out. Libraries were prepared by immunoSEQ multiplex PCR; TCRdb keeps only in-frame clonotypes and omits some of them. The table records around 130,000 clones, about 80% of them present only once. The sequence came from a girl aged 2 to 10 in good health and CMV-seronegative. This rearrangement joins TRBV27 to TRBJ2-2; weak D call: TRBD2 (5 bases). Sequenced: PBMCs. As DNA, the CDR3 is TGTGCCAGCAGGGGGTGGGAGACCGGGGAGCTGTTTTTT. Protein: CASRGWETGELFF.